The rows below give T cell receptor beta chains drawn from one sample of a study of graft-versus-host responses after intestinal transplantation. Which antigens these TCRs recognize remains unknown. The protocol was immunoSEQ multiplex PCR, while the TCRdb copy is restricted to in-frame clones and leaves out a portion. The data hold 38,000 or so clones, with around 95% observed a single time. Sample: unstimulated CD8+ T cells sorted from spleen or lymph node cells, taken before transplant. The receptors derive from a human donor who was the organ donor for an intestinal transplant. Both conserved end residues are part of each CDR3. The D gene is left open where the match is weak. Only some rows state a clone size, as once, few, many or a class for expanded clones.

TRBJ1-6,.,TRBV7-9,.,TGTGCCAGCAGCTTAGGCCCCTCGGACAGTGCGGGGAATTCACCCCTCCACTTT,CASSLGPSDSAGNSPLHF
TRBJ2-1,.,TRBV4-3,.,TGCGCCAGCAGCCAAGATTCTACATCCTACAATGAGCAGTTCTTC,CASSQDSTSYNEQFF
TRBJ2-5,.,TRBV27,.,TGTGCCAGCAGTTGGGGGGAGACCCAGTACTTC,CASSWGETQYF
TRBJ2-7,.,TRBV5-6,.,TGTGCCAGCAGCTTGGGGGACACTTACGAGCAGTACTTC,CASSLGDTYEQYF
TRBJ1-6,.,TRBV14,.,TGTGCCAGCAGCCTCCGGGACATGGTGGACTCACCCCTCCACTTT,CASSLRDMVDSPLHF
TRBJ2-3,.,TRBV5-5,.,TGTGCCAGCAGTTCTTTGACAGATACGCAGTATTTT,CASSSLTDTQYF
TRBJ1-1,.,TRBV2,.,TGTGCCAGCAGTGAAGGTGAGGGGAACACTGAAGCTTTCTTT,CASSEGEGNTEAFF
TRBJ2-5,.,TRBV4-1,TRBD1,TGCGCCAGCAGCCCGAACAGAAGGACAGGAGAAGAGACCCAGTACTTC,CASSPNRRTGEETQYF
TRBJ2-1,.,TRBV18,.,TGTGCCAGCTCACCAATTAGGAGCAGAACCGGGGCTCGTGATGAGCAGTTCTTC,CASSPIRSRTGARDEQFF
TRBJ1-5,.,TRBV6-5,TRBD1,TGTGCCAGCAGTCCAGGGACAGCTTCCTATCAGCCCCAGCATTTT,CASSPGTASYQPQHF
TRBJ2-1,.,TRBV27,TRBD2,TGTGCCAGCAGTTTTCCCAGCGGGGGCGCAAGCTCCTACAATGAGCAGTTCTTC,CASSFPSGGASSYNEQFF
TRBJ2-2,few,TRBV2,TRBD1,TGTGCCATCTGGGGACAGGGATCGACCGGGGAGCTGTTTTTT,CAIWGQGSTGELFF
TRBJ2-1,.,TRBV27,.,TGTGCCAGCAGTTTCCCGGGACTCGGACGCGAGCAGTTCTTC,CASSFPGLGREQFF
TRBJ2-7,.,TRBV7-2,.,TGTGCCAGCAGCTTAGTAATCGGCGCGGTTTACGAGCAGTACTTC,CASSLVIGAVYEQYF
TRBJ2-1,.,TRBV5-8,.,TGTGCCAGCAGCGGGGGGACAAGACCCTACGATGAGCAGTTCTTC,CASSGGTRPYDEQFF
TRBJ1-3,.,TRBV6-5,TRBD1,TGTGCCAGCAGTCTCCGGACAGGGGCTGGGGACACCATATATTTT,CASSLRTGAGDTIYF
TRBJ2-1,once,TRBV27,.,TGTGCCAGCAGTTATTGGGGGCTAAGGGGCTCCCTTCATGAGCAGTTCTTC,CASSYWGLRGSLHEQFF
TRBJ2-2,.,TRBV27,.,TGTGCCAGCAGTTTTGGCTTGAACACCGGGGAGCTGTTTTTT,CASSFGLNTGELFF
TRBJ2-1,.,TRBV9,TRBD1,TGTGCCAGCAGCTTCGGGGGTGGGACAGGGATCTACAATGAGCAGTTCTTC,CASSFGGGTGIYNEQFF
TRBJ2-7,.,TRBV11-2,.,TGTGCCAGCAGCTTAGAGGCGGGGCCCAACTACGAGCAGTACTTC,CASSLEAGPNYEQYF
TRBJ2-1,.,TRBV19,.,TGTGCCAGTAGTATTTGGGGGCGGAATGAGCAGTTCTTC,CASSIWGRNEQFF
TRBJ2-7,.,TRBV19,TRBD1,TGTGCCAGTAGTGCCGGGACAGGTAGCTCCTACGAGCAGTACTTC,CASSAGTGSSYEQYF
TRBJ2-7,.,TRBV6-5,TRBD1,TGTGCCAGTCGACAGGGGGACTCCTACGAGCAGTACTTC,CASRQGDSYEQYF
TRBJ2-7,.,TRBV19,.,TGTGCCAGTAGCAACACGGAAAGCTCCTACGAGCAGTACTTC,CASSNTESSYEQYF
TRBJ2-7,.,TRBV6-5,.,TGTGCCAGCAGTCAAAGTTACGGGTACGAGCAGTACTTC,CASSQSYGYEQYF
TRBJ2-7,.,TRBV5-1,TRBD2,TGCGCCAGCAGCCTGGGACTAGCGGGGACCTACGAGCAGTACTTC,CASSLGLAGTYEQYF
TRBJ2-1,.,TRBV20-1,TRBD2,TGCAGTGCTAGACGACTAGCCCGGCAGTTCTTC,CSARRLARQFF
TRBJ1-1,.,TRBV7-3,.,TGTGCCAGCAGCTTTTGGCCGAACACTGAAGCTTTCTTT,CASSFWPNTEAFF
TRBJ1-4,.,TRBV6-1,TRBD1,TGTGCCAGCAGTGAGGGACAGGGAAACGGAAAACTGTTTTTT,CASSEGQGNGKLFF
TRBJ2-3,.,TRBV9,.,TGTGCCAGCAGCGTAGACGGTAGCGAGCCCACAGATACGCAGTATTTT,CASSVDGSEPTDTQYF
TRBJ1-1,.,TRBV11-2,.,TGTGCCAGCACCCAAGGGGGGAACAGGATGAACACTGAAGCTTTCTTT,CASTQGGNRMNTEAFF
TRBJ1-3,.,TRBV9,TRBD1,TGTGCCAGCAGCCCCTGGGGTAGGACAGGGGGCATGAGCTCTGGAAACACCATATATTTT,CASSPWGRTGGMSSGNTIYF
TRBJ2-5,.,TRBV2,TRBD2,TGTGCCAGCAGACCCCCGACTAGCGGCCAAGAGACCCAGTACTTC,CASRPPTSGQETQYF
TRBJ1-1,.,TRBV19,TRBD1,TGTGCCAGTAGCGAGTTTATGAACAGGGGAGGGAACACTGAAGCTTTCTTT,CASSEFMNRGGNTEAFF
TRBJ1-5,.,TRBV19,.,TGTGCCAGTAGTAAGGGGGGCAATCAGCCCCAGCATTTT,CASSKGGNQPQHF
TRBJ2-1,once,TRBV2,.,TGTGCCAGCAGTGAAGGGCGGGGAGCCTACAATGAGCAGTTCTTC,CASSEGRGAYNEQFF
TRBJ2-7,.,TRBV6-1,.,TGTGCCAGCAGTTCTTGGGACGCCGCCTACGAGCAGTACTTC,CASSSWDAAYEQYF
TRBJ1-5,.,TRBV4-1,TRBD1,TGCGCCAGCAGCCAAGATCCGGGACAGGGGGCAAACAATCAGCCCCAGCATTTT,CASSQDPGQGANNQPQHF
TRBJ2-2,.,TRBV29-1,.,TGCAGCGTTGAACGAGGCGACAGGAACACCGGGGAGCTGTTTTTT,CSVERGDRNTGELFF
TRBJ2-1,.,TRBV7-3,.,TGTGCCAGCAGCTTATTTCCTCGGGGACCAAACAATGAGCAGTTCTTC,CASSLFPRGPNNEQFF
TRBJ2-1,.,TRBV2,.,TGTGCCAGCAGTGAGTTGGGAGCGTACAATGAGCAGTTCTTC,CASSELGAYNEQFF
TRBJ1-1,.,TRBV19,.,TGTGCCAGTAAGACGTACAGTATGAACACTGAAGCTTTCTTT,CASKTYSMNTEAFF